The source of this TCR beta chain is a study of blood T cell repertoires in COVID-19. Turning to the study itself: The origin of the acute and convalescent COVID-19 samples was the United States, Italy and Spain. T cells, B-cell-depleted T cells, or PBMCs provided the cDNA or gDNA that served as material.

This CDR3 comprises 15 residues. Germline V CDR1 and CDR2: SEHNR, FQNEAQ (reference sequence). Trimming pared 1 base from V and 2 bases from J, leaving 12 bases between. Authors' processing steps: Amplification of reference gene primers provided the estimated nucleated cell counts. Method: immunoSEQ multiplex PCR; TCRdb's copy keeps in-frame clones and lacks some. V and J calls and clone size are copied from that table; D and trimming were computed from the DNA. This sample has 150,000 or so clones, with around 85% found just once. The receptor was isolated from a human donor in a cohort sampled during active COVID-19. The rearrangement joins TRBV7-9 to TRBJ2-7; a weak D match, TRBD2 (6 bases). Sample: peripheral blood. The DNA for the CDR3 is TGTGCCAGCAGCTTAGAGGGAGGCTCAACCTACGAGCAGTACTTC. Its translation: CASSLEGGSTYEQYF.